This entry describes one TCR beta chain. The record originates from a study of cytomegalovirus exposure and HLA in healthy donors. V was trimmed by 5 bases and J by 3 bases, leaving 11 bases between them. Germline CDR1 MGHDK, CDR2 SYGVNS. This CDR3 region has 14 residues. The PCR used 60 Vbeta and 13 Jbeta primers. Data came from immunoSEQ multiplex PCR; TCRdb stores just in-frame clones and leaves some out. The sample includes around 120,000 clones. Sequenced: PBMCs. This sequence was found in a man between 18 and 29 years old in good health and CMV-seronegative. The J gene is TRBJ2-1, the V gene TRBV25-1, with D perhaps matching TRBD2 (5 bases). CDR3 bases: TGTGCCAGCAGTCGATCGGCGGGCTACAATGAGCAGTTCTTC. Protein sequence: CASSRSAGYNEQFF.